The TCR beta chain described here comes from a study of T cell repertoires in cytomegalovirus infection. Looking at the study overall: Matching HLA type, along with CMV infection, was indicated by public TCR beta signatures. Study-wide results and caveats: Totalled public TCR beta family frequency picked out people who carried CMV plus the relevant HLA. HLA-C-restricted CMV clonotypes gave the most frequent clonotype in two of eight donors.

For this clonotype: Its antigen remains unknown.

A single record per CDR3 protein comes from TCRdb applying MiXCR to the reads. The sample consists of 200,000 to 300,000 distinct CDR3 sequences, 9% to 15% of them appearing once. Germline V gene sequence: CDR1 SNHLY, CDR2 FYNNEI. Trimming removed 7 bases from V and 6 bases from J, with 18 bases in between. The CDR3 length is 14 residues. What was sequenced was PBMCs. V and J are TRBV2 and TRBJ2-5; D is possibly TRBD2 (5 bases). This clonotype was sampled from a human donor in good health (CMV status not recorded). Some clones in this sample may be carry-over from other donors' samples. CDR3 in amino acids: CASIEDHGLKTQYF. The CDR3 nucleotides read TGTGCCAGCATCGAGGACCACGGACTGAAGACCCAGTACTTC. Full variable domain (rest looked up from reference TRBV2 and TRBJ2-5): EPEVTQTPSHQVTQMGQEVILRCVPISNHLYFYWYRQILGQKVEFLVSFYNNEISEKSEIFDDQFSVERPDGSNFTLKIRSTKLEDSAMYFCASIEDHGLKTQYFGPGTRLLVL.